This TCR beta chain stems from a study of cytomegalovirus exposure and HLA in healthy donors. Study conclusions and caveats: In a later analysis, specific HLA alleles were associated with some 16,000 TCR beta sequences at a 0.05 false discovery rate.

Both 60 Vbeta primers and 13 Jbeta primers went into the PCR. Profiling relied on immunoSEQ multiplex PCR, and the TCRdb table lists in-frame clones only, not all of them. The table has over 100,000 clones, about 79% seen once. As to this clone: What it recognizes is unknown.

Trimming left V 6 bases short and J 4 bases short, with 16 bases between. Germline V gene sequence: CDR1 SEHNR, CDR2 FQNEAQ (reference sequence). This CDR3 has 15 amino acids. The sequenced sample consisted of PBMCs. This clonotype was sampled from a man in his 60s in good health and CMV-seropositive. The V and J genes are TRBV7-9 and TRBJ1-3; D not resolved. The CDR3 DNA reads TGTGCCAGCAGTCAATCCAACGCGGGCGGAAACACCATATATTTT. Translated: CASSQSNAGGNTIYF.